Shown below are 32 T cell receptor beta chains from a single sample sequenced in a study of T cell responses to AZD1222 COVID-19 vaccine. This table comes from immunoSEQ multiplex PCR, and its TCRdb copy is limited to in-frame clones, with some not included. This sample has approximately 80,000 clones, with over 75% found just once. The specimen was peripheral blood, collected 28 days after the second AZD1222 dose. The receptors originated from an adult who received the AZD1222 COVID-19 vaccine.

The chain recombines TRBV7-3 with TRBJ1-1, with 11 bases identical to TRBD1. V shed 4 bases, J shed 4 bases, and the junction held 8 bases outside the gene matches. From germline, CDR1 is SGHTA and CDR2 FQGTGA. The CDR3 length is 16 residues. CDR3 amino acids: CASSSHPGTGGTEAFF. Written as DNA, the CDR3 is TGTGCCAGCAGCTCTCACCCCGGGACAGGGGGCACTGAAGCTTTCTTT.

The J gene is TRBJ1-2, the V gene TRBV7-9, with D unclear. The CDR3 is made up of 14 amino acids. Germline V CDR1 and CDR2: SEHNR, FQNEAQ (reference sequence). The V gene lost 1 base and the J gene lost 1 base, with 7 bases spanning the gap. CDR3 in amino acids: CASSLGAVNYGYTF. CDR3 coding DNA: TGTGCCAGCAGCTTAGGTGCGGTTAACTATGGCTACACCTTC.

The genes are TRBV3-1 (or the pseudogene TRBV3-2) and TRBJ1-2, with a tentative D call TRBD1 (5 bases). The V end lost 2 bases, the J end lost 3 bases, and 16 bases lay between the germline ends. From germline, CDR1 is LGHDT and CDR2 YNNKEL (reference sequence). The CDR3 is 16 residues long. The CDR3 DNA is TGTGCCAGCAGCCAAATCATGGGGGGGGAAGACTATGGCTACACCTTC. It encodes CASSQIMGGEDYGYTF.

As DNA, the CDR3 is TGTGCCAGCAGCTTAGGGGCCTCCTACGAGCAGTACTTC. Protein sequence: CASSLGASYEQYF. This chain uses TRBV7-8 with TRBJ2-7; D remains ambiguous. V was trimmed by 1 base and J by 0 bases, leaving 4 bases between them. The CDR3 runs 13 residues. Germline V gives CDR1 SGHVS, CDR2 FQNEAQ.

This sequence joins TRBV14 and TRBJ1-6; D is possibly TRBD1 (6 bases). The CDR3 spans 13 residues. The germline V gene encodes CDR1 SGHDN and CDR2 FVKESK. V was pared by 4 bases and J by 10 bases, with 11 bases between. The CDR3: CASSLAGGSPLHF. The CDR3 nucleotides are TGTGCCAGCAGCCTGGCGGGGGGCTCACCCCTCCACTTT.

This CDR3 reads CASKRADTQYF. CDR3 nucleotides: TGTGCCAGCAAGAGAGCAGATACGCAGTATTTT. The J gene is TRBJ2-3, the V gene TRBV2; D is undetermined. CDR1 and CDR2 from the germline V gene are SNHLY and FYNNEI. The CDR3 extends over 11 amino acids. Trimming stripped 7 bases from V and 4 bases from J, with 6 bases between. Full variable domain (outside the CDR3, taken from reference TRBV2 and TRBJ2-3): EPEVTQTPSHQVTQMGQEVILRCVPISNHLYFYWYRQILGQKVEFLVSFYNNEISEKSEIFDDQFSVERPDGSNFTLKIRSTKLEDSAMYFCASKRADTQYFGPGTRLTVL.

The sample holds one count of this clone. This chain links TRBV5-1 with TRBJ1-4; D is unresolved. V lost 7 bases and J 3 bases, leaving 13 bases between the germline ends. The CDR3 spans 14 residues. The germline V gene encodes CDR1 SGHRS and CDR2 YFSETQ. The CDR3 DNA reads as TGCGCCAGCCAACTCGGGATGGCTAATGAAAAACTGTTTTTT. Its protein product is CASQLGMANEKLFF.

The gene calls are TRBV5-5 and TRBJ1-2; 7 bases match TRBD1. CDR3 length: 13 residues. V was clipped by 0 bases and J by 6 bases; unmatched bases: 2. Germline-derived CDR1 and CDR2 are SGHKS and YYEKEE (reference sequence). The CDR3 spells CASSLEGADGYTF. CDR3 coding DNA: TGTGCCAGCAGCTTGGAGGGGGCGGATGGCTACACCTTC. Looking up the rest from reference TRBV5-5 and TRBJ1-2 gives the full variable domain: DAGVTQSPTHLIKTRGQQVTLRCSPISGHKSVSWYQQVLGQGPQFIFQYYEKEERGRGNFPDRFSARQFPNYSSELNVNALLLGDSALYLCASSLEGADGYTFGSGTRLTVV.

J is TRBJ2-7 and V is TRBV6-4, with 9 bases matching TRBD2. Germline V gene lookup returns CDR1 MRHNA and CDR2 SNTAGT. V dropped 3 bases and J dropped 0; count of bases not matched to a gene: 6. This CDR3 has 16 amino acids. The CDR3 DNA reads as TGTGCCAGCAGTGAGCAAGGTAGCGGGAGCTCCTACGAGCAGTACTTC. Amino acids: CASSEQGSGSSYEQYF.

The sample holds one count of this clone. This chain joins TRBV5-4 and TRBJ1-1; D remains ambiguous. This CDR3 is 16 amino acids long. The V and J ends lost 4 bases and 3 bases respectively, with 19 bases between them. Germline-derived CDR1 and CDR2 are SGHNT and YYREEE (reference sequence). The CDR3 reads CASSDGKGPMYTEAFF. The CDR3 DNA reads TGTGCCAGCAGCGATGGTAAGGGTCCGATGTACACTGAAGCTTTCTTT.

The chain couples TRBV6-6 to TRBJ2-5; D is perhaps TRBD1 (6 bases). Trimming pared 5 bases from V and 1 base from J, leaving 14 bases between. The germline V gene has CDR1 MNHNY and CDR2 SVGAGI (reference sequence). The CDR3 covers 15 residues. DNA of the CDR3: TGTGCCAGCAGTCACATGACAGGTATCCAAGAGACCCAGTACTTC. Translating it yields CASSHMTGIQETQYF.

The J gene is TRBJ1-1, the V gene TRBV2; D gene uncertain. CDR1 SNHLY and CDR2 FYNNEI come from the germline V gene. The CDR3 is made up of 11 amino acids. Trimming took 5 bases from V and 3 from J, leaving 4 bases between them. The CDR3 spells CASSQDTEAFF. Written as DNA, the CDR3 is TGTGCCAGCAGTCAGGACACTGAAGCTTTCTTT.

The chain employs TRBV5-4 and TRBJ1-2; D gene ambiguous. The CDR3 runs 14 residues. V was cut by 1 base and J by 8 bases, with 15 bases left in between. The germline V gene encodes CDR1 SGHNT and CDR2 YYREEE (reference sequence). The chain's CDR3 is CASSLIGREGGYTF. The CDR3 DNA is TGTGCCAGCAGCTTGATTGGAAGGGAAGGAGGCTACACCTTC.

A word on this clone: Other DNA sequences in this sample translate to the same CDR3. This chain links TRBV12-3 or TRBV12-4 with TRBJ2-7; D unclear. Trimming pared 6 bases from V and 0 bases from J, leaving 3 bases between. This CDR3 has 11 amino acids. The CDR3 sequence is CASSSSYEQYF. The DNA of the CDR3 is TGTGCCAGCAGCAGCTCCTACGAGCAGTACTTC.

The gene calls are TRBV5-4 and TRBJ2-7, with 13 bases matching TRBD2. CDR1 and CDR2 from the germline V gene are SGHNT and YYREEE (reference sequence). This CDR3 spans 16 amino acids. V trimming: 0 bases; J trimming: 3 bases; junction bases outside the gene matches: 3. The CDR3 protein is CASSLGTSGSGYEQYF. CDR3 nucleotide sequence: TGTGCCAGCAGCTTGGGGACTAGCGGGAGTGGCTACGAGCAGTACTTC. The full variable domain, completed using reference TRBV5-4 and TRBJ2-7, is ETGVTQSPTHLIKTRGQQVTLRCSSQSGHNTVSWYQQALGQGPQFIFQYYREEENGRGNFPPRFSGLQFPNYSSELNVNALELDDSALYLCASSLGTSGSGYEQYFGPGTRLTVT.

The DNA of the CDR3 is TGTGCCAGCAGCCCTCTAGGACAGGGCCGAGAGACCCAGTACTTC. Amino acids: CASSPLGQGRETQYF. The gene calls are TRBV5-5 and TRBJ2-5; 8 bases are shared with TRBD1. CDR3 length equals 15 residues. Germline assignment: CDR1 SGHKS and CDR2 YYEKEE (reference sequence). V lost 4 bases and J lost 4; bases outside the gene matches: 9. The whole variable domain, remainder taken from reference TRBV5-5 and TRBJ2-5, is DAGVTQSPTHLIKTRGQQVTLRCSPISGHKSVSWYQQVLGQGPQFIFQYYEKEERGRGNFPDRFSARQFPNYSSELNVNALLLGDSALYLCASSPLGQGRETQYFGPGTRLLVL.

V gene TRBV3-1 (or the pseudogene TRBV3-2) combines with J gene TRBJ2-7; D is undetermined. V was shortened by 4 bases and J by 3 bases, with 10 bases between the two germline ends. This CDR3 is 13 amino acids long. From germline, CDR1 is LGHDT and CDR2 YNNKEL (reference sequence). The CDR3 DNA reads TGTGCCAGCAGCCTTCCTCCCAGCTACGAGCAGTACTTC. Its protein product is CASSLPPSYEQYF.

The genes are TRBV5-6 and TRBJ1-6, with unresolved D. The CDR3 runs to 16 residues. The V end lost 0 bases, the J end lost 6 bases, and 13 bases lay between the germline ends. Germline V lookup: CDR1 SGHDT, CDR2 YYEEEE. CDR3 amino acids: CASSLAGYSSNSPLHF. As DNA, the CDR3 is TGTGCCAGCAGCTTGGCCGGTTATTCTTCTAATTCACCCCTCCACTTT. The variable domain in full, with the rest retrieved from reference TRBV5-6 and TRBJ1-6, is DAGVTQSPTHLIKTRGQQVTLRCSPKSGHDTVSWYQQALGQGPQFIFQYYEEEERQRGNFPDRFSGHQFPNYSSELNVNALLLGDSALYLCASSLAGYSSNSPLHFGNGTRLTVT.

V is TRBV2 and J is TRBJ1-5, with a tentative D call TRBD1 (5 bases). Germline V gene data show CDR1 as SNHLY and CDR2 as FYNNEI. Trimming removed 2 bases at V and 5 bases at J, with 7 bases between. This CDR3 has 13 amino acids. The CDR3 region has the DNA TGTGCCAGCAGTGAAATGGGGGATCAGCCCCAGCATTTT. It translates to CASSEMGDQPQHF.

The rearrangement links TRBV7-2 to TRBJ1-1; D ambiguous. Germline V gene data show CDR1 as SGHTA and CDR2 as FQGNSA. Trimming took 3 bases from V and 4 from J, leaving 12 bases between them. This CDR3 is built from 14 residues. The CDR3 nucleotides are TGTGCCAGCAGCTTTTTGGACCCGAGCACTGAAGCTTTCTTT. Translated, it gives CASSFLDPSTEAFF.

As DNA, the CDR3 is TGTGCCAGCAGTTACAACGGCCAGGGAATCGACGAGCAGTACTTC. It specifies CASSYNGQGIDEQYF. The V gene is TRBV6-5, the J gene TRBJ2-7, with a weak D call TRBD1 (5 bases). CDR1 MNHEY and CDR2 SVGAGI come from the germline V gene. V was pared by 2 bases and J by 5 bases, with 16 bases between. CDR3 length equals 15 residues.

The chain is built from TRBV7-9 and TRBJ2-1; D might be TRBD1 (6 bases). The CDR3 has 11 amino acids. The V end lost 9 bases, the J end lost 9 bases, and 12 bases lay between the germline ends. Germline lookup yields CDR1 SEHNR and CDR2 FQNEAQ (reference sequence). The CDR3 spells CARDLGGEQFF. The CDR3, as DNA: TGTGCCAGGGATTTAGGGGGTGAGCAGTTCTTC.

The chain combines TRBV18 with TRBJ1-2; no definite D call. The CDR3 sequence is 13 residues long. Germline V gene data show CDR1 as KGHSH and CDR2 as LQKENI. The V end was cut by 8 bases, the J end by 4 bases, with 14 bases between. CDR3 sequence: CASASPPPYGYTF. CDR3 nucleotides: TGTGCCAGCGCGAGTCCCCCACCCTATGGCTACACCTTC. The full variable domain, with the rest looked up from reference TRBV18 and TRBJ1-2, is NAGVMQNPRHLVRRRGQEARLRCSPMKGHSHVYWYRQLPEEGLKFMVYLQKENIIDESGMPKERFSAEFPKEGPSILRIQQVVRGDSAAYFCASASPPPYGYTFGSGTRLTVV.

This clone was picked up one time. J is TRBJ2-2 and V is TRBV4-3, with 9 bases that match TRBD1. The CDR3 spans 14 residues. CDR1 is LGHNA and CDR2 is YSLEER in the germline V gene. V lost 3 bases and J lost 7; bases outside the gene matches: 3. Here the CDR3 DNA reads TGCGCCAGCAGCCAGGAGACAGGGGGCGGGGAGCTGTTTTTT. Translated, it gives CASSQETGGGELFF.

The chain joins TRBV6-1 to TRBJ1-4; D is possibly TRBD1 (6 bases). V was trimmed by 3 bases and J by 4 bases, leaving 12 bases between them. Germline CDR1 MNHNS, CDR2 SASEGT. The CDR3 is made up of 15 amino acids. The CDR3 loop reads CASSDMGADNEKLFF. The CDR3 DNA follows: TGTGCCAGCAGTGATATGGGGGCTGATAATGAAAAACTGTTTTTT.

The chain is built from TRBV7-2 and TRBJ2-3, with 7 bases fitting TRBD2. Losses at the gene ends were 6 bases for V and 0 bases for J; bases not matched to a gene: 3. The CDR3 runs to 14 residues. CDR1 and CDR2 from the germline V gene are SGHTA and FQGNSA. DNA of the CDR3: TGTGCCAGCAGATATAGCGGGAGCACAGATACGCAGTATTTT. The encoded protein is CASRYSGSTDTQYF.

This clone showed up just once. The CDR3 coding sequence is TGCGCCAGCAGCTTGGATGGGGACTCCCAAGGGGAAAAACTGTTTTTT. This encodes CASSLDGDSQGEKLFF. The chain links TRBV5-1 to TRBJ1-4, with D perhaps TRBD1 (5 bases). Looked up from germline, CDR1 is SGHRS and CDR2 is YFSETQ. V was pared by 0 bases and J by 8 bases, with 17 bases between. The CDR3 is made up of 16 amino acids. Drawing the rest from reference TRBV5-1 and TRBJ1-4, the complete variable domain is KAGVTQTPRYLIKTRGQQVTLSCSPISGHRSVSWYQQTPGQGLQFLFEYFSETQRNKGNFPGRFSGRQFSNSRSEMNVSTLELGDSALYLCASSLDGDSQGEKLFFGSGTQLSVL.

The chain is built from TRBV2 and TRBJ1-1; D not resolved. Deletions cut 2 bases from V and 5 bases from J, with 9 bases between. The CDR3 sequence is 13 residues long. The germline gives CDR1 SNHLY, CDR2 FYNNEI. Here the CDR3 DNA reads TGTGCCAGCAGTGAAAATTGGGGAACTGAAGCTTTCTTT. This sequence encodes CASSENWGTEAFF.

This chain links TRBV3-1 (or the pseudogene TRBV3-2) with TRBJ2-7; D unclear. From germline, CDR1 is LGHDT and CDR2 YNNKEL (reference sequence). With 0 bases removed from V and 7 bases from J, the gap between germline ends came to 4 bases. The CDR3 has 11 residues. The CDR3 bases are TGTGCCAGCAGCCAAGAGGGAGAGCAGTACTTC. This encodes CASSQEGEQYF.

V and J are TRBV19 and TRBJ1-5, with 7 bases matching TRBD1. Germline V gives CDR1 LNHDA, CDR2 SQIVND (reference sequence). This CDR3 region has 14 residues. J was trimmed by 7 bases and V by 4 bases; bases with no gene match: 7. As DNA, the CDR3 is TGTGCCAGTAGTACGAACCAGGGGGGACAGCCCCAGCATTTT. Encoded protein: CASSTNQGGQPQHF.

The V and J genes are TRBV11-3 and TRBJ2-7, with D perhaps being TRBD1 or TRBD2 (6 bases each). CDR1 and CDR2 from the germline V gene are SGHNT and YENEEA. The V end was cut by 5 bases, the J end by 4 bases, with 15 bases between. CDR3 length equals 14 residues. The CDR3 sequence is CASSAPGDIYEQYF. The CDR3 coding sequence is TGTGCCAGCAGCGCCCCGGGGGACATATACGAGCAGTACTTC.

This sequence joins TRBV5-8 and TRBJ2-1; TRBD2 matches at 13 bases. This CDR3 contains 16 residues. V dropped 2 bases and J dropped 3; count of bases not matched to a gene: 2. The germline gives CDR1 SGHTS, CDR2 YDEGEE. The CDR3, as DNA: TGTGCCAGCAGCTTTGGGACTAGCGGGATCTACAATGAGCAGTTCTTC. It yields the protein CASSFGTSGIYNEQFF.